Listed here is a single T cell receptor (beta chain). The CDR3 sequence is 14 residues long. Trimming stripped 2 bases from V and 1 base from J, with 9 bases between. The germline V gene has CDR1 SGHRS and CDR2 YFSETQ. The data derive from a study of blood T cell repertoires in COVID-19. Turning to the study itself: Researchers got acute and convalescent COVID-19 samples from the United States, Italy and Spain. T cells, B-cell-depleted T cells, or PBMCs supplied cDNA or gDNA.

In the original processing: Estimates of nucleated cell counts were drawn from the amplification of reference gene primers. This table comes from immunoSEQ multiplex PCR, and its TCRdb copy is limited to in-frame clones, with some not included. For V, J and clone size, that table is used; D and trimming come from the DNA. This table has 95,000 to 110,000 clones, about 90% appearing once. The chain links TRBV5-1 to TRBJ1-1; D not resolved. The TCR sequence derives from a man aged 50-60 years in a cohort sampled during active COVID-19. The sample comprised peripheral blood. The CDR3: CASSLGGSNTEAFF. CDR3 bases: TGCGCCAGCAGCTTAGGAGGATCGAACACTGAAGCTTTCTTT.